This TCR beta chain derives from a study of T cell responses to AZD1222 COVID-19 vaccine. Points from the study as a whole: Among spike-specific TCRs, nearly half reportedly target unmutated variant regions. White British ancestry dominated among donors, who included more females, and clonal diversity was possibly underestimated.

Both about-4-week and about-12-week second-dose recipients were combined. The V gene's germline CDR1 is GTSNPN and CDR2 SVGIG (reference sequence). V shed 5 bases and J shed 9 bases, with 19 bases lying between them. The CDR3 loop spans 13 amino acids. This table comes from immunoSEQ multiplex PCR, and its TCRdb copy is limited to in-frame clones, with some not included. The table has some 100,000 clones, around nine tenths seen once. With regard to this clone: Its target is not known.

The chain uses TRBV30 and TRBJ1-1; D is perhaps TRBD1 (5 bases). The input for sequencing was peripheral blood, taken 28 days after the second AZD1222 dose. This receptor was obtained from an adult who received the AZD1222 COVID-19 vaccine. The CDR3 nucleotides read TGTGCCTGGGGGAATTCGGGGCAGGGACAAGCTTTCTTT. Protein sequence: CAWGNSGQGQAFF.